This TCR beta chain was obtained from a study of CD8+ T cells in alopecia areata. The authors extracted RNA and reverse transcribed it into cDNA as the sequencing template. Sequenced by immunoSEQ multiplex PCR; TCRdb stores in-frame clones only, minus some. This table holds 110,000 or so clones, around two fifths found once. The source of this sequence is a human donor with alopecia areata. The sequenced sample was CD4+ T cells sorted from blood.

In nucleotides, the CDR3 is TGCGCCAGCAGCCAAGACAGCGGGAGTTACAATGAGCAGTTCTTC. Its protein is CASSQDSGSYNEQFF. The genes are TRBV4-3 and TRBJ2-1; 8 bases agree with TRBD2. This CDR3 has 15 residues. CDR1 LGHNA and CDR2 YSLEER come from the germline V gene. The V segment lost 0 bases and the J segment 4 bases; nucleotides outside the gene matches: 2.